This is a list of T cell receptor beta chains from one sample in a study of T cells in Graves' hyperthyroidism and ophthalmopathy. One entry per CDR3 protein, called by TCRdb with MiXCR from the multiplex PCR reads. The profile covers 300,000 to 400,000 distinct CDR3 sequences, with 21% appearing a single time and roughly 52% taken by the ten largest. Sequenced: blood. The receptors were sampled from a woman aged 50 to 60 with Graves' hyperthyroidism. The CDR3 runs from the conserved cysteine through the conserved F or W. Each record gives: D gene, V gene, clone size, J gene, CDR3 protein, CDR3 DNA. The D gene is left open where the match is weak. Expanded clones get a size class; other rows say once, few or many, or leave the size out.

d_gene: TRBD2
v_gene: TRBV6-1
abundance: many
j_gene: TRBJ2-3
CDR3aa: CASSDGGAADTQYF
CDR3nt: TGTGCCAGCAGTGACGGGGGGGCGGCAGATACGCAGTATTTT

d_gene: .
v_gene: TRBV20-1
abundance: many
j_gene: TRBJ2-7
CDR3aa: CSARGNGYEQYF
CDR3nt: TGCAGTGCTAGGGGAAACGGATACGAGCAGTACTTC

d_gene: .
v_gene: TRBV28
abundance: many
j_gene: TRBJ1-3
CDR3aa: CASREEGFSGNTIYF
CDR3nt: TGTGCCAGCAGGGAAGAAGGGTTCTCTGGAAACACCATATATTTT

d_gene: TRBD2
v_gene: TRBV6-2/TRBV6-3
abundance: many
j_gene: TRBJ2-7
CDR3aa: CASSPGTSGIRYEQYF
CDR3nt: TGTGCCAGCAGCCCAGGGACTAGCGGGATACGCTACGAGCAGTACTTC

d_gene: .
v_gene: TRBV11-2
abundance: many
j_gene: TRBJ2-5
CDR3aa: CASSRPQETQYF
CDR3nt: TGTGCCAGCAGCCGTCCCCAAGAGACCCAGTACTTC

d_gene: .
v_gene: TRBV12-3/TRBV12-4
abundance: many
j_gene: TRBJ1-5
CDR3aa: CASSLGTGGIQPQHF
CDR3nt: TGTGCCAGCAGTTTGGGGACCGGGGGGATTCAGCCCCAGCATTTT

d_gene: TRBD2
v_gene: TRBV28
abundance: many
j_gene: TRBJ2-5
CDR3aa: CASSLLGGSTQYF
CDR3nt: TGTGCCAGCAGCCTCCTGGGAGGGTCGACCCAGTACTTC

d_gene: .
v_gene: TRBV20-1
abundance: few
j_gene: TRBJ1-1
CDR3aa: CSPRGADTEAFF
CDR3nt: TGCAGCCCTAGGGGGGCGGACACTGAAGCTTTCTTT

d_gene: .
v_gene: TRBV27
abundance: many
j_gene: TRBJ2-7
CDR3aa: CASSWQDGYEQYF
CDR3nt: TGTGCCAGCAGTTGGCAAGACGGCTACGAGCAGTACTTC

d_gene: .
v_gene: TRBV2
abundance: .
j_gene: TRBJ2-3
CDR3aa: CAISESTLQGDTQYF
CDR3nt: TGTGCCATCAGTGAGTCGACGCTCCAGGGAGATACGCAGTATTTT

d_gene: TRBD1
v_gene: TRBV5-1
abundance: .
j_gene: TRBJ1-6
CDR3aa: CASSLGQGARNSPLHF
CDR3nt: TGCGCCAGCAGCTTGGGACAGGGGGCGAGAAATTCACCCCTCCACTTT